These 12 T cell receptor beta chains were sequenced from one sample in a study of blood T cell repertoires in COVID-19 (dated by TCRdb to 2020 to 2022). Library preparation was by the immunoSEQ multiplex PCR assay. This is the immuneACCESS table as TCRdb keeps it, with only in-frame sequences that have V and J called. A part of the clones is gone; compared with another copy, unresolved V genes explain less than half, and the rest is unexplained. The sample records about 300,000 clones, roughly 90% of which are singletons. The ten largest clones capture 5% to 7% of the sample. What was sequenced was peripheral blood. The origin of the receptors is a man younger than 35 who had recovered from COVID-19.

This clone was recorded only once. The rearrangement uses TRBV10-2 and TRBJ1-1; 9 positions match TRBD1. The CDR3 loop spans 12 amino acids. The germline CDR1 and CDR2 sequences are WSHSY and SAAADI. V lost 10 bases and J lost 10; bases outside the gene matches: 10. The CDR3 bases are TGCGCCATCATCCAGGAGACAGGGGGAGCTTTCTTT. Its translation is CAIIQETGGAFF.

Of note for this clone: Different DNA sequences within this sample yield the same CDR3. The V gene is TRBV5-1, the J gene TRBJ1-3, with D uncertain. CDR3 length: 13 amino acids. Germline lookup yields CDR1 SGHRS and CDR2 YFSETQ. V was pared by 2 bases and J by 4 bases, with 7 bases between. CDR3 region: CASSFEAGNTIYF. The CDR3, as DNA: TGCGCCAGCAGCTTTGAGGCGGGAAACACCATATATTTT.

The gene calls are TRBV5-6 and TRBJ2-3; 10 bases are a match to TRBD2. The CDR3 contains 18 residues. With V trimmed by 2 bases and J by 0 bases, 9 bases remained unmatched. In germline, CDR1 is SGHDT, CDR2 YYEEEE. CDR3 loop: CASSFRLAGAPSTDTQYF. Here the CDR3 DNA reads TGTGCCAGCAGCTTCCGACTAGCGGGTGCCCCTAGCACAGATACGCAGTATTTT.

This clone was recorded once. The chain recombines TRBV29-1 with TRBJ2-7; 8 bases fit TRBD1. The CDR3 is made up of 12 amino acids. Germline values: CDR1 SQVTM, CDR2 ANQGSEA. The trim removed 7 bases at V and 5 bases at J, leaving 7 bases unmatched. The DNA of the CDR3 is TGCAGCGCAGACGGACAGGGCAACGAGCAGTACTTC. Protein sequence: CSADGQGNEQYF.

The rearrangement links TRBV19 to TRBJ1-1; the D gene is possibly TRBD1 (5 bases). This CDR3 is 13 amino acids long. V was pared by 1 base and J by 6 bases, with 9 bases between. CDR1 LNHDA and CDR2 SQIVND come from the germline V gene (reference sequence). The CDR3 nucleotides read TGTGCCAGTAGTATAGCAGGGTTTCCTGAAGCTTTCTTT. Translation: CASSIAGFPEAFF.

The chain combines TRBV12-3 or TRBV12-4 with TRBJ2-1, with 9 bases fitting TRBD1. J lost 9 bases, V lost 4 bases, and 4 bases had no gene match. This CDR3 has 13 residues. The CDR3 reads CASSSDRGSEQFF. The CDR3 nucleotides read TGTGCCAGCAGTTCAGACAGGGGGAGTGAGCAGTTCTTC.

The rearrangement links TRBV27 to TRBJ2-4; D unresolved. Germline V gives CDR1 MNHEY, CDR2 SMNVEV (reference sequence). The length of the CDR3 is 15 residues. Trimming left V 0 bases short and J 1 base short, with 7 bases between. In DNA form, the CDR3 reads TGTGCCAGCAGTTTATCGGCCATGGCCAAAAACATTCAGTACTTC. Translating it yields CASSLSAMAKNIQYF.

V gene TRBV5-6 combines with J gene TRBJ2-1; possible D gene TRBD1, 6 bases. This CDR3 has 15 amino acids. Trimming removed 4 bases at V and 12 bases at J, with 23 bases between. The germline V gene encodes CDR1 SGHDT and CDR2 YYEEEE. The CDR3 coding sequence is TGTGCCAGCAGCACCTGGGACACCCCGTTAGGTGGGCAGTTCTTC. Translating gives CASSTWDTPLGGQFF. The full variable domain, in which reference TRBV5-6 and TRBJ2-1 provide the parts outside the CDR3, is DAGVTQSPTHLIKTRGQQVTLRCSPKSGHDTVSWYQQALGQGPQFIFQYYEEEERQRGNFPDRFSGHQFPNYSSELNVNALLLGDSALYLCASSTWDTPLGGQFFGPGTRLTVL.

This chain links TRBV5-1 with TRBJ2-7; TRBD1 is a possible D gene (5 bases). Per germline, CDR1 SGHRS and CDR2 YFSETQ. V was clipped by 4 bases and J by 4 bases, with 15 bases between them. The CDR3 totals 14 residues. The CDR3 region has the DNA TGCGCCAGCAGCACCGACAGAGATGGATACGAGCAGTACTTC. It yields the protein CASSTDRDGYEQYF.

Concerning this clone: The same CDR3 can be traced to other DNA sequences in this sample. The chain carries TRBV3-1 (or the pseudogene TRBV3-2) and TRBJ2-7; a weak D match, TRBD1 (7 bases). Germline V gene data show CDR1 as LGHDT and CDR2 as YNNKEL (reference sequence). Trimming removed 1 base at V and 6 bases at J, with 10 bases between. This CDR3 is built from 13 residues. The CDR3 nucleotides are TGTGCCAGCAGCCAAGGACAGGGAGGCGAGCAGTACTTC. This encodes CASSQGQGGEQYF.

This rearrangement joins TRBV3-1 (or the pseudogene TRBV3-2) to TRBJ1-1; perhaps TRBD1 as D (5 bases). CDR3 length: 14 amino acids. Germline CDR1 reads LGHDT; CDR2 reads YNNKEL (reference sequence). V was trimmed by 2 bases and J by 5 bases, leaving 12 bases between them. In DNA, the CDR3 is TGTGCCAGCAGCCAACGTGGAGGGGATACTGAAGCTTTCTTT. Protein sequence: CASSQRGGDTEAFF.

This clone was observed once. This sequence joins TRBV6-6 and TRBJ2-1, with TRBD2 as a possible D gene (5 bases). This CDR3 comprises 17 residues. Germline V lookup: CDR1 MNHNY, CDR2 SVGAGI (reference sequence). Trimming took 5 bases from V and 1 from J, leaving 18 bases between them. The CDR3 loop reads CASSPYRPGSSYNEQFF. In nucleotides, the CDR3 is TGTGCCAGCAGTCCATACCGCCCGGGGAGTTCCTACAATGAGCAGTTCTTC.